The entry that follows covers one T cell receptor beta chain sequence. Antigen unknown. Every patient had mismatch repair deficiency by PCR or immunohistochemistry. This entry is derived from a study of PD-1 blockade in mismatch repair-deficient tumors. As for the study in general: Patients had some twelve mismatch repair-deficient cancer types, all previously treated and progressing. Points from the study as a whole: After pembrolizumab, tumor-resident clones rose rapidly, then generally contracted before radiologic responses.

V was trimmed by 5 bases and J by 1 base, leaving 14 bases between them. This CDR3 is built from 16 residues. Germline loops: CDR1 SEHNR, CDR2 FQNEAQ (reference sequence). Generated by immunoSEQ multiplex PCR, the TCRdb table keeps only in-frame clones and is missing some. The profile shows about 120,000 clones, 70% to 80% of them singletons. The specimen was peripheral blood, collected about 13 months after starting pembrolizumab. V gene TRBV7-9 combines with J gene TRBJ2-2; a weak D match, TRBD2 (6 bases). This receptor was obtained from an adult with mismatch repair-deficient cancer. Here the CDR3 DNA reads TGTGCCAGCAGCCCGGCCGGGGGAAAGAACACCGGGGAGCTGTTTTTT. Translated, it gives CASSPAGGKNTGELFF.